This T cell receptor beta chain was captured by sequencing in a study of identifying expanded T cells in peripheral blood. General study results and limits: Across healthy donors, higher total template counts meant significantly greater roughly 2-week count variance. Over approximately two and four weeks, about 15 and 19 clones changed, versus roughly 1.1 between replicates.

Healthy donors had no documented immune events, such as infections, while sampled. CDR3 length: 16 residues. Per germline, CDR1 SNHLY and CDR2 FYNNEI. V lost 2 bases and J 5 bases, leaving 18 bases between the germline ends. As regards this clone: Its antigen is currently unknown.

Profiling relied on immunoSEQ multiplex PCR, and the TCRdb table lists in-frame clones only, not all of them. Here the sample spans roughly 100,000 clones, about 88% being singletons. The TCR originated in a person aged 18 to 75 in good health. Sequencing input: blood. This chain uses TRBV2 with TRBJ2-5, with D maybe TRBD2 (5 bases). The CDR3 DNA is TGTGCCAGCAGTGAAATCCGGGATGAGTTTTCGGAGACCCAGTACTTC. It is translated as CASSEIRDEFSETQYF.